This note documents a single T cell receptor (delta chain) sequence. The protein in TCRdb stems from a much larger clone and differs at residue 17 from this DNA's translation, likely a read error; here the protein is translated from the DNA. The record originates from a study of γδ T cells in repeated Plasmodium falciparum infection. Study details: Age- and gender-matched Australian children served as comparison for malaria-exposed Malian children.

Germline CDR1 reads TSWWSYY; CDR2 reads QGS. The length of the CDR3 is 21 residues. Vgamma9/Vdelta2+ and Vdelta2-negative gammadelta T cells were flow-sorted from PBMC for bulk sequencing. TCRdb re-called the multiplex PCR reads via CATT. The table has 50,000 or so delta-chain clones, less than 2% seen once; the top ten hold roughly 8.6%. The receptor was isolated from a pool of human donors (malaria-infected and uninfected, not separated). The chain combines TRDV1 with TRDJ1; D possibly matches TRDD2 or TRDD3 (8 bases each). The J gene was missing in TCRdb and was found by matching the end of the DNA to germline. Input material: gamma-delta T cells from blood. The CDR3 is CALGEVFLRFWGKLYTGKLIF. In nucleotides, the CDR3 is TGTGCTCTTGGGGAGGTCTTCCTACGATTCTGGGGGAAACTGTACACCGGTAAACTCATCTTT.